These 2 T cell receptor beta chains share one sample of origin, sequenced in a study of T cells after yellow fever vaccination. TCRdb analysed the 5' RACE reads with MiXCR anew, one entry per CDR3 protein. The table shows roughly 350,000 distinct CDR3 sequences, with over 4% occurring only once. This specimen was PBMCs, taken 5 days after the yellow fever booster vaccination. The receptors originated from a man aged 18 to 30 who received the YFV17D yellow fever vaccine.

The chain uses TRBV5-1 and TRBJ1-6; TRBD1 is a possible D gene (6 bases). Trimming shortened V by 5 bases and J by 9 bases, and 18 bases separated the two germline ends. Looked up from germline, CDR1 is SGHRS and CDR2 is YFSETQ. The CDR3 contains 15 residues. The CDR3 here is CASSETPQGTSPLHF. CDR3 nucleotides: TGCGCCAGCAGTGAGACGCCCCAGGGGACTTCACCCCTCCACTTT.

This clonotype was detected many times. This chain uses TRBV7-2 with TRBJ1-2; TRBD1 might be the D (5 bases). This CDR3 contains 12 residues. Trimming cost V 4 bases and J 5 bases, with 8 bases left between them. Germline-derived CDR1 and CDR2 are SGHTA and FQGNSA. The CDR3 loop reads CASSSGMYGYTF. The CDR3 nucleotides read TGTGCCAGCAGCTCAGGGATGTATGGCTACACCTTC. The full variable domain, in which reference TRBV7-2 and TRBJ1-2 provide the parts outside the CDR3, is GAGVSQSPSNKVTEKGKDVELRCDPISGHTALYWYRQSLGQGLEFLIYFQGNSAPDKSGLPSDRFSAERTGGSVSTLTIQRTQQEDSAVYLCASSSGMYGYTFGSGTRLTVV.